One sample yielded the 28 T cell receptor beta chains listed below, sequenced in a study of blood T cells in healthy people across ages. A second about 7 to 12 cycle PCR used barcoded and J-beta primers. MiXCR was run by TCRdb on the 5' RACE reads, yielding one entry per CDR3 protein. The repertoire holds 650,000 to 1,000,000 distinct CDR3 sequences, with under 40% as singletons. Sequenced input: blood. These receptors all come from a man aged 18 to 30 in good health.

This clonotype has just a few counts. The rearrangement joins TRBV25-1 to TRBJ2-1; D may correspond to TRBD1 or TRBD2 (5 bases each). This CDR3 is built from 15 residues. From germline, CDR1 is MGHDK and CDR2 SYGVNS. Trimming cost V 1 base and J 4 bases, with 11 bases left between them. The CDR3 loop is CASSEWRGEYNEQFF. In nucleotides, the CDR3 is TGTGCCAGCAGTGAATGGAGAGGGGAGTACAATGAGCAGTTCTTC.

The CDR3 DNA follows: TGTGCCAGCAGTGTGACTAGCGGCTCCTACAATGAGCAGTTCTTC. This sequence encodes CASSVTSGSYNEQFF. The V and J genes are TRBV9 and TRBJ2-1, with 9 bases fitting TRBD2. The V and J ends lost 5 bases and 0 bases, in that order; junction bases with no gene match: 3. Germline V gene data show CDR1 as SGDLS and CDR2 as YYNGEE. The CDR3 contains 15 residues.

This clonotype was counted between two and nine times. The chain's CDR3 is CSAQPIAGSSYNEQFF. CDR3 nucleotide sequence: TGCAGTGCTCAACCAATTGCGGGGAGCTCCTACAATGAGCAGTTCTTC. The V and J genes are TRBV20-1 and TRBJ2-1; TRBD2 is a possible D gene (6 bases). V was shortened by 5 bases and J by 0 bases, with 17 bases between the two germline ends. Per germline, CDR1 DFQATT and CDR2 SNEGSKA (reference sequence). The CDR3 is made up of 16 amino acids.

The V gene is TRBV20-1, the J gene TRBJ2-7, with D perhaps matching TRBD1 or TRBD2 (5 bases each). Between the trimmed V and J ends, which lost 2 bases and 0 bases, there was a span of 11 bases. The CDR3 is 14 residues long. The germline V gene has CDR1 DFQATT and CDR2 SNEGSKA (reference sequence). CDR3: CSARRDGVSYEQYF. The CDR3 DNA reads as TGCAGTGCTAGACGGGACGGGGTCTCCTACGAGCAGTACTTC.

This clonotype was counted at least ten times. V and J are TRBV6-6 and TRBJ1-4; 10 bases fit TRBD1. This CDR3 comprises 15 residues. Germline CDR1 and CDR2: MNHNY and SVGAGI (reference sequence). J lost 5 bases, V lost 5 bases, and 5 bases had no gene match. CDR3 coding DNA: TGTGCCAGCAGTCCCCCGGGACAGGGGAATGAAAAACTGTTTTTT. It yields the protein CASSPPGQGNEKLFF.

The chain is built from TRBV6-6 and TRBJ2-7; D is ambiguous. There are 12 residues in the CDR3. Germline CDR1 MNHNY, CDR2 SVGAGI (reference sequence). V lost 6 bases, J lost 7 bases, and 13 bases lay in between. DNA of the CDR3: TGTGCCAGCAGGAAGGCAGGAAGTGAGCAGTACTTC. Protein sequence: CASRKAGSEQYF.

This clonotype has a handful of counts. The chain uses TRBV7-9 and TRBJ2-3; D is uncertain. The CDR3 covers 13 residues. Trimming removed 5 bases from V and 0 bases from J, with 6 bases in between. Per the germline V gene, CDR1 is SEHNR and CDR2 is FQNEAQ (reference sequence). The CDR3 DNA reads as TGTGCCAGCAGCGACCTGAGCACAGATACGCAGTATTTT. It codes for CASSDLSTDTQYF.

In this sample, this clonotype turned up many times. The chain joins TRBV12-3 or TRBV12-4 to TRBJ2-4; 8 positions agree with TRBD1. This CDR3 is built from 15 residues. V shed 2 bases, J shed 8 bases, and the junction held 8 bases outside the gene matches. For the CDR3, the DNA is TGTGCCAGCAGTTTACGGGGACAGGCCCTACACATTCAGTACTTC. This gives the protein CASSLRGQALHIQYF.

This clonotype was counted between two and nine times. The gene calls are TRBV6-1 and TRBJ2-3, with 10 bases aligning to TRBD2. J was trimmed by 0 bases and V by 6 bases; bases with no gene match: 9. CDR1 is MNHNS and CDR2 is SASEGT in the germline V gene. The CDR3 runs to 17 residues. CDR3 sequence: CASSAPGLASSTDTQYF. The DNA of the CDR3 is TGTGCCAGCAGCGCACCGGGACTAGCGAGTAGCACAGATACGCAGTATTTT.

V is TRBV11-1 and J is TRBJ2-1; TRBD2 agrees at 7 bases. This CDR3 spans 15 amino acids. J was trimmed by 6 bases and V by 5 bases; bases with no gene match: 10. Germline V gene lookup returns CDR1 SGHAT and CDR2 FQDESV (reference sequence). The CDR3 spells CASSRDRLASNEQFF. DNA for the CDR3: TGTGCCAGCAGCCGAGACCGACTAGCATCCAATGAGCAGTTCTTC.

The chain combines TRBV28 with TRBJ2-7, with 8 bases fitting TRBD1. This CDR3 contains 14 residues. The germline gives CDR1 MDHEN, CDR2 SYDVKM. V dropped 1 base and J dropped 7; count of bases not matched to a gene: 6. The CDR3 is CASSLSQQGVEQYF. For the CDR3, the DNA is TGTGCCAGCAGTTTATCCCAACAGGGGGTAGAGCAGTACTTC.

The rearrangement uses TRBV5-1 and TRBJ1-1; 7 bases map to TRBD1. This CDR3 region has 13 residues. The junction had 4 bases not matched to a gene; V was cut back by 0 bases and J by 8 bases. Germline loops: CDR1 SGHRS, CDR2 YFSETQ. The CDR3 region is CASSLALTGEAFF. The DNA for the CDR3 is TGCGCCAGCAGCTTGGCCTTGACAGGGGAAGCTTTCTTT.

This clonotype was seen only a few times. The V and J genes are TRBV12-3 or TRBV12-4 and TRBJ1-1, with D possibly matching TRBD1 (6 bases). This CDR3 has 12 amino acids. V lost 5 bases and J 11 bases, leaving 15 bases between the germline ends. This CDR3 reads CASSNTGKAAFF. The DNA for the CDR3 is TGTGCCAGCAGTAATACAGGGAAGGCGGCTTTCTTT.

V gene TRBV20-1 combines with J gene TRBJ1-1; tentative D call: TRBD1 (6 bases). Between the trimmed V and J ends, which lost 2 bases and 0 bases, there was a span of 13 bases. Germline CDR1 DFQATT, CDR2 SNEGSKA (reference sequence). This CDR3 region has 15 residues. This chain's CDR3 is CSARPRGRLNTEAFF. The CDR3 DNA sequence: TGCAGTGCTAGACCCAGGGGACGTTTGAACACTGAAGCTTTCTTT.

This clonotype showed up just a few times. The chain employs TRBV5-8 and TRBJ1-2; D remains unclear. The CDR3 totals 13 residues. V lost 1 base to trimming and J lost 4 bases, with 8 bases between them. Per germline, CDR1 SGHTS and CDR2 YDEGEE. The DNA of the CDR3 is TGTGCCAGCAGCTTGAGCAGCCTCTATGGCTACACCTTC. Translating it yields CASSLSSLYGYTF.

This clonotype was picked up many times. V and J are TRBV20-1 and TRBJ1-5; the D is unclear. Looked up from germline, CDR1 is DFQATT and CDR2 is SNEGSKA (reference sequence). V was clipped by 3 bases and J by 4 bases, with 13 bases between them. This CDR3 comprises 14 residues. The DNA for the CDR3 is TGCAGTGCTAGGCGAGGGCCCCCAAATCAGCCCCAGCATTTT. Translating it yields CSARRGPPNQPQHF.

This clonotype was seen ten or more times. V is TRBV29-1 and J is TRBJ1-2; D may be TRBD1 (5 bases). V was cut by 4 bases and J by 4 bases, with 13 bases left in between. The CDR3 sequence is 13 residues long. Per the germline V gene, CDR1 is SQVTM and CDR2 is ANQGSEA. The CDR3 region is CSVGGGALYGYTF. The CDR3 coding sequence is TGCAGCGTTGGGGGAGGGGCCCTCTATGGCTACACCTTC.

J is TRBJ2-2 and V is TRBV14, with D hard to call. Per germline, CDR1 SGHDN and CDR2 FVKESK. CDR3 size: 15 residues. V was cut by 1 base and J by 5 bases, with 11 bases left in between. CDR3 sequence (DNA): TGTGCCAGCAGCCAAGTTGGGGTTCGGACCGGGGAGCTGTTTTTT. This translates into CASSQVGVRTGELFF.

The gene calls are TRBV20-1 and TRBJ2-1; TRBD2 matches at 8 bases. The germline V gene encodes CDR1 DFQATT and CDR2 SNEGSKA (reference sequence). CDR3 length: 15 amino acids. V dropped 1 base and J dropped 5; count of bases not matched to a gene: 7. In nucleotides, the CDR3 is TGCAGTGCTAGAGTAACCGGGGGGGCGGACAATGAGCAGTTCTTC. Its protein product is CSARVTGGADNEQFF.

This clonotype turned up a few times. The rearrangement uses TRBV20-1 and TRBJ2-5, with 10 nucleotides matching TRBD2. Per germline, CDR1 DFQATT and CDR2 SNEGSKA (reference sequence). The CDR3 contains 15 residues. V was clipped by 0 bases and J by 2 bases; unmatched bases: 3. The CDR3 here is CSARDSSGRQETQYF. CDR3 sequence (DNA): TGCAGTGCTAGAGATTCTAGCGGGAGACAAGAGACCCAGTACTTC.

A word on this clonotype: This sequence may be a read error, since a much larger clone differs from it by one base. The chain has TRBV10-3 and TRBJ2-7; D not resolved. Per germline, CDR1 ENHRY and CDR2 SYGVKD. The CDR3 is made up of 12 amino acids. This chain's CDR3 is CTISEVGSKQYF. The CDR3 bases are TGTACCATCAGTGAGGTCGGTAGTAAGCAGTACTTC.

The V gene is TRBV6-5, the J gene TRBJ1-5, with D hard to call. This CDR3 contains 14 residues. The V gene's germline CDR1 is MNHEY and CDR2 SVGAGI. Trimming pared 6 bases from V and 0 bases from J, leaving 9 bases between. DNA for the CDR3: TGTGCCAGCAGCGCCATATATAGCAATCAGCCCCAGCATTTT. Translation: CASSAIYSNQPQHF.

The CDR3 here is CASRMDSSYNEQYF. The CDR3 coding sequence is TGTGCCAGCAGGATGGACAGCTCCTACAATGAGCAGTACTTC. The genes are TRBV28 and TRBJ2-1; D might be TRBD1 (6 bases). The end of the DNA is better explained by TRBJ2-7, so the J call may be wrong. The CDR3 is 14 amino acids. The germline V gene encodes CDR1 MDHEN and CDR2 SYDVKM.

This clonotype was recorded at least ten times. The chain uses TRBV6-5 and TRBJ2-5; TRBD2 matches 7 bases. CDR3 length: 11 residues. After removal of 5 bases from V and 9 bases from J, the junction contained 3 bases not matched to a gene. In germline, CDR1 is MNHEY, CDR2 SVGAGI. The CDR3 bases are TGTGCCAGCAGTCGACGGGGGGCCCAGTACTTC. It encodes CASSRRGAQYF.

The V and J genes are TRBV5-1 and TRBJ2-7; D uncertain. The DNA end is more similar to TRBJ2-4, so the J call may be wrong. This CDR3 has 13 residues. Germline V gives CDR1 SGHRS, CDR2 YFSETQ. CDR3 nucleotides: TGCGCCAGCAGCTTGGACGGTATGAACATTCAGTACTTC. Amino acid sequence: CASSLDGMNIQYF.

This clonotype was observed many times. The rearrangement links TRBV12-3 or TRBV12-4 to TRBJ2-1; D perhaps matches TRBD1 (6 bases). Trimming took off 6 bases at V and 10 bases at J, with 10 bases between the two ends. This CDR3 is built from 11 residues. The CDR3: CASSRGQEQFF. CDR3 sequence (DNA): TGTGCCAGCAGCCGAGGACAGGAGCAGTTCTTC.

The chain combines TRBV6-6 with TRBJ1-1; TRBD1 is a possible D gene (6 bases). The germline V and J ends were trimmed by 6 bases and 0 bases, with 17 bases remaining between them. CDR1 MNHNY and CDR2 SVGAGI come from the germline V gene (reference sequence). The CDR3 loop spans 16 amino acids. This CDR3 reads CASSRNGGGMNTEAFF. Here the CDR3 DNA reads TGTGCCAGCAGCAGGAACGGAGGGGGTATGAACACTGAAGCTTTCTTT.

J is TRBJ2-5 and V is TRBV20-1; D possibly matches TRBD1 or TRBD2 (5 bases each). Germline V gene lookup returns CDR1 DFQATT and CDR2 SNEGSKA (reference sequence). This CDR3 comprises 12 residues. The CDR3 here is CSGAPFVNEQYF. The DNA for the CDR3 is TGCAGCGGGGCCCCTTTCGTCAATGAGCAGTACTTC.